The 26 T cell receptor beta chains below all came from one sample that was sequenced in a study of metastatic and nonmetastatic thyroid tumors. Patients were all untreated before their thyroid surgery. With MiXCR, TCRdb reprocessed the PCR reads. The sample holds some 84,000 clones; approximately 9% are singletons and the top ten take more than 8%. The sequenced material came from blood. The receptors shown here come from a female donor with papillary thyroid cancer or a benign thyroid nodule (not recorded which). Some clones in this sample may be carry-over from other donors' samples.

With regard to this clone: A much bigger clone sits one base away, suggesting this may be a read error. The chain combines TRBV4-1 with TRBJ1-4, with a tentative D call TRBD1 (6 bases). CDR1 and CDR2 from the germline V gene are MGHRA and YSYEKL. This CDR3 comprises 15 residues. CDR3 residues: CTSSRGAGMSEKLFF. The DNA for the CDR3 is TGCACCAGCAGCCGGGGGGCAGGGATGAGTGAAAAACTGTTTTTT.

This clone came up many times. The gene calls are TRBV4-1 and TRBJ1-6; 10 nucleotides align to TRBD1. Germline assignment: CDR1 MGHRA and CDR2 YSYEKL. Trimming took 4 bases from V and 7 from J; bases not matched to a gene: 10. The CDR3 has 17 residues. For the CDR3, the DNA is TGCGCCAGCAGCCCTAAATCTCCGGGACAGGGGAATTCACCCCTCCACTTT. It specifies CASSPKSPGQGNSPLHF.

This clone was seen ten or more times. V and J are TRBV28 and TRBJ2-3; TRBD2 aligns across 12 bases. Trimming at V came to 6 bases and at J to 0 bases, leaving 10 bases not matched to a gene. This CDR3 contains 18 residues. Germline V CDR1 and CDR2: MDHEN, SYDVKM. The CDR3 is CASSPPSGGDTSTDTQYF. CDR3 nucleotide sequence: TGTGCCAGCAGCCCTCCTAGCGGGGGGGATACTAGCACAGATACGCAGTATTTT.

Ten or more counts support this clone. The chain is built from TRBV28 and TRBJ2-3; the match to TRBD2 covers 7 bases. Germline V lookup: CDR1 MDHEN, CDR2 SYDVKM. V dropped 3 bases and J dropped 5; count of bases not matched to a gene: 8. This CDR3 has 15 residues. The CDR3 DNA reads as TGTGCCAGCAGTTTGGTGGGGAGCGGGGAAGATACGCAGTATTTT. Amino acid sequence: CASSLVGSGEDTQYF.

The CDR3 reads CASSSIFRPGGPYHEQFF. In DNA, the CDR3 is TGTGCCAGCAGCTCTATTTTTCGCCCGGGGGGGCCATACCATGAGCAGTTCTTC. The gene calls are TRBV11-2 and TRBJ2-1; 8 bases agree with TRBD2. CDR3 length: 18 amino acids. CDR1 and CDR2 from the germline V gene are SGHAT and FQNNGV. V lost 4 bases, J lost 8 bases, and 19 bases stayed unmatched.

This clone appeared many times. The chain is built from TRBV12-3 or TRBV12-4 and TRBJ1-3; 9 bases line up with TRBD1. The V gene end was trimmed by 6 bases and the J gene end by 2 bases; junction bases not matched to a gene: 5. The CDR3 spans 15 residues. CDR3 sequence (DNA): TGTGCCAGCAGAACCGGGACAGGGACTGGAAACACCATATATTTT. Amino acids: CASRTGTGTGNTIYF.

This clone was seen many times. The V and J genes are TRBV27 and TRBJ2-7; D possibly corresponds to TRBD1 (6 bases). Germline V gene sequence: CDR1 MNHEY, CDR2 SMNVEV (reference sequence). The length of the CDR3 is 13 residues. The V end was cut by 4 bases, the J end by 7 bases, with 14 bases between. The CDR3 DNA is TGTGCCAGCAGTTGGCAGGGGCCTTGGGAGCAGTACTTC. Translating it yields CASSWQGPWEQYF.

The table lists this clone with many counts. The chain has TRBV6-1 and TRBJ2-3; 10 bases map to TRBD1. J lost 8 bases, V lost 9 bases, and 8 bases had no gene match. Germline V lookup: CDR1 MNHNS, CDR2 SASEGT. CDR3 length equals 13 residues. CDR3 region: CASSTGGSGTQYF. The CDR3 nucleotides are TGTGCCAGTTCGACAGGGGGCTCGGGTACGCAGTATTTT.

This clone showed up many times. The CDR3 coding sequence is TGCAGCGTTGACAACGGGGGGATCTCCTACGAGCAGTACTTC. Protein: CSVDNGGISYEQYF. V and J are TRBV29-1 and TRBJ2-7; TRBD2 aligns across 7 bases. The CDR3 spans 14 residues. V gave up 3 bases and J gave up 0 bases; unmatched junction bases: 5. Per the germline V gene, CDR1 is SQVTM and CDR2 is ANQGSEA.

This clone was observed a few times. A much more abundant neighbour one base away suggests this may be a read error. In this CDR3 the conserved last residue, phenylalanine or tryptophan, is missing, so a read error is likely. This sequence joins TRBV10-2 and TRBJ1-5, with D unclear. The CDR3 spans 16 residues. Germline-derived CDR1 and CDR2 are WSHSY and SAAADI. Deletions cut 6 bases from V and 0 bases from J, with 15 bases between. CDR3 amino acids: CASSSGRLYSNQPQHS. The CDR3 coding sequence is TGCGCCAGCAGCAGCGGACGGTTATATAGCAATCAGCCCCAGCATTCT.

As to this clone: It may be a read error: a sequence one base away is much more abundant. The V and J genes are TRBV15 and TRBJ2-4; possibly TRBD2 for D (6 bases). The CDR3 runs 12 residues. The V gene lost 7 bases and the J gene lost 6 bases, with 10 bases spanning the gap. Germline V gives CDR1 LNHNV, CDR2 YYDKDF (reference sequence). CDR3 sequence: CATITGVNIQYF. Written as DNA, the CDR3 is TGTGCCACCATCACGGGGGTAAACATTCAGTACTTC.

A few counts support this clone. The V and J genes are TRBV12-3 or TRBV12-4 and TRBJ1-1; 7 nucleotides align to TRBD1. Trimming removed 5 bases from V and 4 bases from J; junction bases left unmatched: 19. The CDR3 has 18 residues. CDR3 sequence: CASSQEPFRDRNSTEAFF. The CDR3 DNA sequence: TGTGCCAGCAGTCAAGAGCCGTTCCGGGACAGAAATTCCACTGAAGCTTTCTTT.

This clone was detected many times. The same CDR3 arises from other DNA sequences in this sample as well. The chain has TRBV9 and TRBJ1-2; D is undetermined. Germline CDR1 is SGDLS and CDR2 is YYNGEE. V shed 0 bases and J shed 2 bases, with 5 bases lying between them. The CDR3 runs to 13 residues. CDR3 loop: CASSVDGNYGYTF. The CDR3 bases are TGTGCCAGCAGCGTAGACGGAAACTATGGCTACACCTTC.

This clone was seen many times. The V and J genes are TRBV6-1 and TRBJ1-5; D is uncertain. The CDR3 contains 13 residues. The germline V gene has CDR1 MNHNS and CDR2 SASEGT. The V end lost 5 bases, the J end lost 0 bases, and 5 bases lay between the germline ends. The CDR3 region is CASSLSSNQPQHF. The CDR3 coding sequence is TGTGCCAGCAGTTTGAGTAGCAATCAGCCCCAGCATTTT.

This clone was counted ten times or more. The chain recombines TRBV7-9 with TRBJ1-6; D gene uncertain. Germline-derived CDR1 and CDR2 are SEHNR and FQNEAQ (reference sequence). The CDR3 length is 12 residues. V was clipped by 2 bases and J by 15 bases, with 11 bases between them. The CDR3 sequence is CASSLSTHLLHF. The CDR3 nucleotides read TGTGCCAGCAGCTTAAGTACTCACCTCCTCCACTTT.

The chain joins TRBV20-1 to TRBJ2-7; no firm D call. From germline, CDR1 is DFQATT and CDR2 SNEGSKA (reference sequence). The CDR3 loop spans 11 amino acids. V was clipped by 0 bases and J by 6 bases, with 6 bases between them. The CDR3 reads CSARDKLEQYF. Written as DNA, the CDR3 is TGCAGTGCTAGAGACAAGCTCGAGCAGTACTTC.

Many counts were recorded for this clone. This chain links TRBV5-1 with TRBJ1-2, with 11 bases lining up with TRBD1. The germline V gene encodes CDR1 SGHRS and CDR2 YFSETQ. The CDR3 has 15 amino acids. V dropped 7 bases and J dropped 4; count of bases not matched to a gene: 9. The CDR3 nucleotides are TGCGCCAGCGGACTCCGGACAGGGGGCAGCTATGGCTACACCTTC. It specifies CASGLRTGGSYGYTF.

This clone was recorded at least ten times. This chain uses TRBV2 with TRBJ1-5; D not resolved. The CDR3 is made up of 13 amino acids. The V gene lost 1 base and the J gene lost 6 bases, with 7 bases spanning the gap. Germline V gene sequence: CDR1 SNHLY, CDR2 FYNNEI. CDR3 sequence: CASSEGRSQPQHF. The CDR3 DNA is TGTGCCAGCAGTGAAGGTCGGAGTCAGCCCCAGCATTTT.

This clone was detected many times. The gene calls are TRBV7-6 and TRBJ1-5; D is possibly TRBD1 (6 bases). The ends were cut back, 4 bases at V and 8 bases at J, with 12 bases in the middle. The CDR3 is 13 residues long. Germline V CDR1 and CDR2: SGHVS, FNYEAQ. The CDR3 protein is CASSYGQSKPQHF. The CDR3 region has the DNA TGTGCCAGCAGCTACGGACAGTCAAAGCCCCAGCATTTT.

This clone was seen a few times. The CDR3, as DNA: TGTGCCTGGAGTGTAATACAGGGGGTAGACTATGGCTACACCTTC. As protein: CAWSVIQGVDYGYTF. This chain connects TRBV30 to TRBJ1-2; 8 bases match TRBD1. The V segment lost 0 bases and the J segment 3 bases; nucleotides outside the gene matches: 6. The CDR3 is 15 amino acids. Germline V lookup: CDR1 GTSNPN, CDR2 SVGIG (reference sequence).

This clone was detected many times. The gene calls are TRBV3-1 and TRBJ2-3, with a possible D match to TRBD2 (5 bases). The length of the CDR3 is 14 residues. Trimming cost V 4 bases and J 4 bases, with 12 bases left between them. Germline values: CDR1 LGHDT, CDR2 YNNKEL (reference sequence). The CDR3 nucleotides read TGTGCCAGCAGCCTAGGACTCCCCCCAGATACGCAGTATTTT. Translation: CASSLGLPPDTQYF.

This clone has at least ten counts. V usage is TRBV4-2 and J usage is TRBJ2-1; 12 positions match TRBD2. The V gene's germline CDR1 is LGHNA and CDR2 YNFKEQ. After removal of 0 bases from V and 0 bases from J, the junction contained 3 bases not matched to a gene. The CDR3 has 18 residues. The CDR3 nucleotides are TGTGCCAGCAGCCAAGACCTAGCGGGGGGGTACTCCTACAATGAGCAGTTCTTC. This gives the protein CASSQDLAGGYSYNEQFF.

The chain couples TRBV11-2 to TRBJ2-7, with 7 bases aligning to TRBD2. The CDR3 sequence is 15 residues long. Trimming removed 1 base from V and 4 bases from J; junction bases left unmatched: 7. CDR1 and CDR2 from the germline V gene are SGHAT and FQNNGV. This CDR3 reads CASSLVPSGDYEQYF. CDR3 bases: TGTGCCAGCAGCTTAGTTCCTAGCGGTGATTACGAGCAGTACTTC.

This clone was observed many times. This rearrangement joins TRBV12-3 or TRBV12-4 to TRBJ2-3, with 12 bases fitting TRBD2. The trim removed 2 bases at V and 8 bases at J, leaving 8 bases unmatched. The CDR3 length is 16 residues. DNA of the CDR3: TGTGCCAGCAGTTTACGACTAGCGGGGGACGCGGCTACGCAGTATTTT. It codes for CASSLRLAGDAATQYF.

In its sample, this clone was seen many times. The gene calls are TRBV7-2 and TRBJ2-5; TRBD2 matches 12 bases. V was pared by 4 bases and J by 4 bases, with 10 bases of the junction left unmatched. This CDR3 has 17 amino acids. Germline assignment: CDR1 SGHTA and CDR2 FQGNSA. The CDR3 coding sequence is TGTGCCAGCAGCTCCGGACTAGCGGGGATCCAACGAGAGACCCAGTACTTC. This sequence encodes CASSSGLAGIQRETQYF.

This clone was seen repeatedly, ten times or more. This sequence joins TRBV7-3 and TRBJ1-1; no reliable D call. V was pared by 3 bases and J by 1 base, with 12 bases between. Germline CDR1 SGHTA, CDR2 FQGTGA. This CDR3 is built from 15 residues. The CDR3 DNA is TGTGCCAGCAGCTTTCTTTACGCGGAGAACACTGAAGCTTTCTTT. It specifies CASSFLYAENTEAFF.